Each of the 21 T cell receptor beta chains below was sequenced from the same sample in a study of blood T cells in healthy people across ages. PCR was performed a second time for about 7 to 12 cycles using a sample-barcoded 5' primer and a J-beta primer mix. TCRdb independently ran MiXCR on the 5' RACE reads; one entry per CDR3 protein. The sample includes under 950,000 distinct CDR3 sequences, about a fifth of them seen just once. The sequencing sample was made of blood. The receptor source for this set is a man between 65 and 79 years old in good health.

V is TRBV6-6 and J is TRBJ1-5, with unresolved D. Trimming removed 1 base from V and 0 bases from J, with 7 bases in between. Per germline, CDR1 MNHNY and CDR2 SVGAGI (reference sequence). The CDR3 loop spans 15 amino acids. The CDR3 coding sequence is TGTGCCAGCAGTTACTTCGAGGGTAGCAATCAGCCCCAGCATTTT. Translated: CASSYFEGSNQPQHF.

This clonotype was observed a few times. The gene calls are TRBV9 and TRBJ1-6; no reliable D call. The CDR3 loop spans 15 amino acids. The V end lost 8 bases, the J end lost 1 base, and 13 bases lay between the germline ends. CDR1 and CDR2 from the germline V gene are SGDLS and YYNGEE. The CDR3 region is CASSQEYSYNSPLHF. For the CDR3, the DNA is TGTGCCAGTTCTCAAGAGTATTCCTATAATTCACCCCTCCACTTT.

This rearrangement joins TRBV3-1 to TRBJ2-5, with D unclear. The closer fit of TRBJ2-1 to the DNA end suggests the J call may be wrong. Germline CDR1 LGHDT, CDR2 YNNKEL (reference sequence). The CDR3 length is 12 residues. This CDR3 reads CASSQVVNEQFF. CDR3 in DNA: TGTGCCAGCAGCCAAGTCGTAAACGAGCAGTTCTTC.

The chain recombines TRBV10-3 with TRBJ2-4, with D possibly being TRBD1 (6 bases). CDR1 is ENHRY and CDR2 is SYGVKD in the germline V gene. The CDR3 consists of 17 residues. V lost 0 bases and J lost 0, with 12 bases in between. CDR3 coding DNA: TGTGCCATCAGTGAGTCAGTACAGGGAATAGCCAAAAACATTCAGTACTTC. It specifies CAISESVQGIAKNIQYF.

J is TRBJ2-7 and V is TRBV12-3 or TRBV12-4, with D perhaps TRBD2 (5 bases). The better agreement between TRBJ2-1 and the DNA end casts doubt on the J call. The CDR3 contains 13 residues. The CDR3 reads CASSARELSEQFF. DNA for the CDR3: TGTGCCAGCAGCGCCCGGGAATTGAGTGAGCAGTTCTTC.

As regards this clonotype: Mismatch with germline at one junction end may stem from a read error. This rearrangement joins TRBV20-1 to TRBJ2-1, with TRBD2 identical over 9 bases. The CDR3 is 15 amino acids. The germline V gene encodes CDR1 DFQATT and CDR2 SNEGSKA (reference sequence). Here the CDR3 DNA reads TGCAGTGCTAGAGGGGCTAGCGGGGCGTACATTGAGCAGTTCTTC. It is translated as CSARGASGAYIEQFF.

This clonotype was counted between two and nine times. The chain has TRBV7-2 and TRBJ1-2, with D uncertain. V lost 0 bases to trimming and J lost 3 bases, with 14 bases between them. CDR3 size: 16 residues. In germline, CDR1 is SGHTA, CDR2 FQGNSA. The CDR3 loop reads CASSLAGLRRYYGYTF. In nucleotides, the CDR3 is TGTGCCAGCAGCTTAGCGGGCCTCCGAAGGTACTATGGCTACACCTTC. Full variable domain (remainder filled in from reference TRBV7-2 and TRBJ1-2): GAGVSQSPSNKVTEKGKDVELRCDPISGHTALYWYRQSLGQGLEFLIYFQGNSAPDKSGLPSDRFSAERTGGSVSTLTIQRTQQEDSAVYLCASSLAGLRRYYGYTFGSGTRLTVV.

This chain uses TRBV5-1 with TRBJ2-7, with 12 bases lining up with TRBD2. Germline-derived CDR1 and CDR2 are SGHRS and YFSETQ. V gave up 7 bases and J gave up 5 bases; unmatched junction bases: 7. The CDR3 contains 14 residues. This CDR3 reads CASATSGGRNEQYF. The CDR3 nucleotides read TGCGCCAGCGCGACTAGCGGGGGCCGTAACGAGCAGTACTTC.

V usage is TRBV10-3 and J usage is TRBJ2-3; D call uncertain. The CDR3 sequence is 12 residues long. The V end lost 5 bases, the J end lost 6 bases, and 9 bases lay between the germline ends. Per the germline V gene, CDR1 is ENHRY and CDR2 is SYGVKD. The CDR3 loop is CAISTSMDTQYF. The CDR3 coding sequence is TGTGCCATCAGTACGTCCATGGATACGCAGTATTTT.

This clonotype came up a few times. The chain couples TRBV24-1 to TRBJ2-5, with a possible D match to TRBD1 (6 bases). This CDR3 has 14 amino acids. In germline, CDR1 is KGHDR, CDR2 SFDVKD. The V end was cut by 3 bases, the J end by 2 bases, with 9 bases between. The CDR3 loop is CATSDLGHQETQYF. CDR3 nucleotides: TGTGCCACCAGTGATCTGGGACATCAAGAGACCCAGTACTTC.

The chain is built from TRBV20-1 and TRBJ2-7; TRBD1 agrees at 7 bases. CDR1 is DFQATT and CDR2 is SNEGSKA in the germline V gene (reference sequence). Trimming took 6 bases from V and 6 from J; bases not matched to a gene: 20. The CDR3 is 16 residues long. The CDR3 DNA follows: TGCAGTGCCGCGAGCCGGAATTGGGACAGAAGGCTCGAGCAGTACTTC. This gives the protein CSAASRNWDRRLEQYF.

The table lists this clonotype with a few counts. The chain links TRBV20-1 to TRBJ2-3; possibly TRBD2 for D (6 bases). V lost 5 bases and J lost 0, with 12 bases in between. Looked up from germline, CDR1 is DFQATT and CDR2 is SNEGSKA (reference sequence). The CDR3 covers 14 residues. CDR3 amino acids: CSADWDSSTDTQYF. Written as DNA, the CDR3 is TGCAGTGCTGACTGGGACTCCAGCACAGATACGCAGTATTTT.

This clonotype was recorded once. The chain combines TRBV27 with TRBJ2-1; 9 bases line up with TRBD1. The end of the DNA fits TRBJ2-5 better, so the J call may be wrong. Germline-derived CDR1 and CDR2 are MNHEY and SMNVEV (reference sequence). CDR3 size: 14 residues. The DNA for the CDR3 is TGTGCCAGCAGTTCCGGGACAGGGATTCGGACCCAGTACTTC. Its translation: CASSSGTGIRTQYF.

In its sample, this clonotype was seen a few times. The CDR3 sequence: CASRKRWTEAFF. The CDR3 nucleotides are TGTGCCAGCAGGAAAAGGTGGACTGAAGCTTTCTTT. The chain links TRBV6-2 or TRBV6-3 to TRBJ1-1; D is uncertain. CDR3 length: 12 residues. With 6 bases removed from V and 5 bases from J, the gap between germline ends came to 10 bases. Germline V CDR1 and CDR2: MNHEY, SVGEGT.

This clonotype appeared a few times. The chain has TRBV29-1 and TRBJ2-5; D is uncertain. V lost 4 bases and J lost 5, with 17 bases in between. Per germline, CDR1 SQVTM and CDR2 ANQGSEA. The CDR3 consists of 14 residues. CDR3 sequence reads: CSVGFMSGAETQYF. As DNA, the CDR3 is TGCAGCGTTGGTTTCATGTCAGGCGCGGAGACCCAGTACTTC.

This clonotype was seen repeatedly, ten times or more. The chain is built from TRBV29-1 and TRBJ2-3; D is possibly TRBD1 (5 bases). The CDR3 runs to 14 residues. V lost 2 bases, J lost 0 bases, and 9 bases lay in between. From germline, CDR1 is SQVTM and CDR2 ANQGSEA. CDR3 sequence: CSVELGPSTDTQYF. The DNA of the CDR3 is TGCAGCGTTGAACTGGGGCCCAGCACAGATACGCAGTATTTT.

This chain connects TRBV24-1 to TRBJ2-7; 10 nucleotides align to TRBD1. Matching the DNA end better, TRBJ2-1 makes the J call doubtful. The germline CDR1 and CDR2 sequences are KGHDR and SFDVKD. The CDR3 has 16 amino acids. The chain's CDR3 is CATSDLGTGVGNEQFF. The CDR3 DNA sequence: TGTGCCACCAGTGATTTAGGGACAGGGGTTGGCAATGAGCAGTTCTTC.

The chain is built from TRBV29-1 and TRBJ2-5; TRBD2 aligns across 13 bases. The assigned J gene may be wrong: the sequence end matches TRBJ2-7 better. The CDR3 has 18 residues. Germline values: CDR1 SQVTM, CDR2 ANQGSEA. CDR3 region: CSPRGLAGRETTSYEQYV. The CDR3 bases are TGCAGCCCTAGGGGACTAGCGGGACGAGAAACGACATCCTACGAGCAGTACGTC.

The gene calls are TRBV7-2 and TRBJ1-1, with TRBD1 identical over 7 bases. Per germline, CDR1 SGHTA and CDR2 FQGNSA. CDR3 length: 13 residues. The V segment lost 5 bases and the J segment 8 bases; nucleotides outside the gene matches: 8. CDR3 nucleotide sequence: TGTGCCAGCAGCAGCCGGGACAGCAAGGAAGCTTTCTTT. Amino acids: CASSSRDSKEAFF. The entire variable domain, with the rest obtained from reference TRBV7-2 and TRBJ1-1, is as follows: GAGVSQSPSNKVTEKGKDVELRCDPISGHTALYWYRQSLGQGLEFLIYFQGNSAPDKSGLPSDRFSAERTGGSVSTLTIQRTQQEDSAVYLCASSSRDSKEAFFGQGTRLTVV.

This clonotype was seen only a few times. This chain uses TRBV20-1 with TRBJ2-5; 9 bases align to TRBD2. This CDR3 has 12 amino acids. V lost 6 bases and J lost 7; bases outside the gene matches: 6. Germline-derived CDR1 and CDR2 are DFQATT and SNEGSKA (reference sequence). CDR3 nucleotide sequence: TGCAGTGCCCCCCCGACTAGCGGGACCCAGTACTTC. It codes for CSAPPTSGTQYF.

This clonotype has ten or more counts. The V and J genes are TRBV13 and TRBJ1-2; D remains ambiguous. Germline assignment: CDR1 PRHDT and CDR2 FYEKMQ (reference sequence). The CDR3 consists of 12 residues. The V end was cut by 4 bases, the J end by 2 bases, with 5 bases between. The CDR3 nucleotides read TGTGCCAGCAGCTCACTAAACTATGGCTACACCTTC. Encoded protein: CASSSLNYGYTF.